Following are 29 T cell receptor beta chains from one sample sequenced in a study of blood T cell repertoires in COVID-19. Using immunoSEQ multiplex PCR, the repertoire was profiled, and TCRdb retains in-frame clones only, with some absent. Of 250,000 to 300,000 clones in the sample, less than 85% were seen once. The specimen was peripheral blood. These TCRs come from a man in his fifties or sixties who had recovered from COVID-19.

J is TRBJ2-5 and V is TRBV30, with 9 nucleotides matching TRBD1. Germline V gene lookup returns CDR1 GTSNPN and CDR2 SVGIG (reference sequence). V trimming: 2 bases; J trimming: 4 bases; junction bases outside the gene matches: 2. This CDR3 comprises 13 residues. For the CDR3, the DNA is TGTGCCTGGAGTACAGGGGGCCTAGAGACCCAGTACTTC. Translated: CAWSTGGLETQYF.

CDR3 nucleotide sequence: TGTGCCAGCAGCGTAGGGGCAGGGAGGACAGATACGCAGTATTTT. As protein: CASSVGAGRTDTQYF. The J gene is TRBJ2-3, the V gene TRBV9, with D possibly matching TRBD2 (6 bases). The CDR3 sequence is 15 residues long. With 0 bases removed from V and 3 bases from J, the gap between germline ends came to 11 bases. Germline CDR1 reads SGDLS; CDR2 reads YYNGEE.

CDR3 bases: TGTGCCAGCGTAGACAGGGAGTACACAGATACGCAGTATTTT. Amino acid sequence: CASVDREYTDTQYF. The chain couples TRBV7-9 to TRBJ2-3, with TRBD1 matching over 7 bases. Germline-derived CDR1 and CDR2 are SEHNR and FQNEAQ (reference sequence). The CDR3 extends over 14 amino acids. V lost 8 bases and J lost 2; bases outside the gene matches: 7.

This chain connects TRBV6-4 to TRBJ2-2; D gene ambiguous. Germline V lookup: CDR1 MRHNA, CDR2 SNTAGT. Trimming took off 6 bases at V and 5 bases at J, with 7 bases between the two ends. The CDR3 runs to 12 residues. As DNA, the CDR3 is TGTGCCAGCAGGGCTTCGACCGGGGAGCTGTTTTTT. Its protein is CASRASTGELFF.

The chain is built from TRBV11-2 and TRBJ2-1, with D possibly matching TRBD1 (7 bases). The V gene lost 1 base and the J gene lost 4 bases, with 11 bases spanning the gap. Germline CDR1 and CDR2: SGHAT and FQNNGV. The CDR3 spans 15 residues. CDR3: CASSLVRGAYNEQFF. The CDR3 bases are TGTGCCAGCAGCTTAGTCAGGGGGGCTTACAATGAGCAGTTCTTC. The full variable domain, completed using reference TRBV11-2 and TRBJ2-1, is EAGVAQSPRYKIIEKRQSVAFWCNPISGHATLYWYQQILGQGPKLLIQFQNNGVVDDSQLPKDRFSAERLKGVDSTLKIQPAKLEDSAVYLCASSLVRGAYNEQFFGPGTRLTVL.

The chain links TRBV4-1 to TRBJ1-2; D may be TRBD1 (5 bases). The CDR3 consists of 16 residues. Trimming left V 1 base short and J 3 bases short, with 15 bases between. Germline V gives CDR1 MGHRA, CDR2 YSYEKL. CDR3 region: CASSQVGGVNDYGYTF. The CDR3 DNA sequence: TGCGCCAGCAGCCAAGTCGGGGGGGTTAATGACTATGGCTACACCTTC.

The V gene is TRBV15, the J gene TRBJ2-5, with 8 bases that match TRBD2. Germline CDR1 reads LNHNV; CDR2 reads YYDKDF (reference sequence). Trimming at V came to 0 bases and at J to 5 bases, leaving 20 bases not matched to a gene. This CDR3 is 20 amino acids long. Here the CDR3 reads CATSRDSGADGGALQETQYF. CDR3 coding DNA: TGTGCCACCAGCAGAGATTCAGGGGCGGACGGGGGGGCGCTGCAGGAGACCCAGTACTTC.

Only a few counts were recorded for this clone. The V and J genes are TRBV4-1 and TRBJ1-5, with a possible D match to TRBD1 (6 bases). CDR1 is MGHRA, CDR2 YSYEKL, per germline. The V end was cut by 3 bases, the J end by 8 bases, with 14 bases between. CDR3 length equals 14 residues. CDR3 nucleotide sequence: TGCGCCAGCAGCCATCAACAGGGAGAGGAGCCCCAGCATTTT. Encoded protein: CASSHQQGEEPQHF.

The chain recombines TRBV9 with TRBJ2-7, with D possibly matching TRBD1 (5 bases). Trimming took 4 bases from V and 3 from J, leaving 14 bases between them. The germline CDR1 and CDR2 sequences are SGDLS and YYNGEE. CDR3 length equals 14 residues. The CDR3 protein is CASSTDSRGYEQYF. The CDR3 nucleotides are TGTGCCAGCAGCACCGACTCTAGGGGCTACGAGCAGTACTTC.

The chain employs TRBV5-6 and TRBJ2-1; TRBD1 matches at 10 bases. CDR3 length: 16 amino acids. Germline V lookup: CDR1 SGHDT, CDR2 YYEEEE. V gave up 0 bases and J gave up 10 bases; unmatched junction bases: 10. In nucleotides, the CDR3 is TGTGCCAGCAGCTTGGGTCTGAGACAGGGGGCGTTGGAGCAGTTCTTC. Protein product: CASSLGLRQGALEQFF.

The J gene is TRBJ2-5, the V gene TRBV30; D might be TRBD2 (6 bases). The CDR3 totals 14 residues. The germline CDR1 and CDR2 sequences are GTSNPN and SVGIG (reference sequence). Trimming stripped 5 bases from V and 5 bases from J, with 18 bases between. In nucleotides, the CDR3 is TGTGCCTGGGGCGGCGGGGCGCTCCCTGAGACCCAGTACTTC. The encoded protein is CAWGGGALPETQYF.

The chain uses TRBV29-1 and TRBJ2-3; D may be TRBD1 (5 bases). CDR1 SQVTM and CDR2 ANQGSEA come from the germline V gene. The CDR3 consists of 17 residues. Trimming shortened V by 0 bases and J by 0 bases, and 16 bases separated the two germline ends. The chain's CDR3 is CSVEDPGATTSTDTQYF. The DNA of the CDR3 is TGCAGCGTTGAAGATCCTGGGGCTACAACTAGCACAGATACGCAGTATTTT.

J is TRBJ1-3 and V is TRBV9, with 7 bases identical to TRBD1. Germline CDR1 SGDLS, CDR2 YYNGEE. The V gene end was trimmed by 4 bases and the J gene end by 0 bases; junction bases not matched to a gene: 7. The CDR3 loop spans 16 amino acids. The CDR3 sequence is CASSRDRSRSGNTIYF. DNA of the CDR3: TGTGCCAGCAGCCGGGACAGAAGCCGCTCTGGAAACACCATATATTTT.

The chain is built from TRBV18 and TRBJ2-7, with 7 bases lining up with TRBD1. Germline assignment: CDR1 KGHSH and CDR2 LQKENI. The CDR3 runs 16 residues. The trim removed 2 bases at V and 0 bases at J, leaving 7 bases unmatched. The CDR3 region is CASSPAGQVSSYEQYF. CDR3 in DNA: TGTGCCAGCTCACCAGCCGGACAGGTCAGCTCCTACGAGCAGTACTTC.

The chain couples TRBV2 to TRBJ2-2, with 8 bases aligning to TRBD1. This CDR3 is 14 amino acids long. Germline CDR1 is SNHLY and CDR2 is FYNNEI. J gave up 2 bases and V 6 bases, and 2 bases lay outside the gene matches. CDR3: CASRDRENTGELFF. CDR3 DNA sequence: TGTGCCAGCAGGGACAGGGAAAACACCGGGGAGCTGTTTTTT.

The rearrangement joins TRBV6-1 to TRBJ1-5; tentative D call: TRBD1 (6 bases). CDR3 size: 17 residues. Per the germline V gene, CDR1 is MNHNS and CDR2 is SASEGT. V lost 0 bases to trimming and J lost 0 bases, with 12 bases between them. The CDR3 sequence is CASSEAGWGLSNQPQHF. The CDR3 DNA reads TGTGCCAGCAGTGAAGCGGGGTGGGGGCTTAGCAATCAGCCCCAGCATTTT.

This chain joins TRBV6-4 and TRBJ2-1; 8 nucleotides agree with TRBD2. This CDR3 is 15 amino acids long. Germline V gives CDR1 MRHNA, CDR2 SNTAGT. Trimming cost V 4 bases and J 7 bases; bases outside gene matches: 9. The CDR3, as DNA: TGTGCCAGCAGTGGGTCGGGAGGGTCCCGGAATGAGCAGTTCTTC. Residues: CASSGSGGSRNEQFF.

This chain joins TRBV2 and TRBJ1-1; weak D call: TRBD1 (6 bases). V was clipped by 4 bases and J by 1 base, with 7 bases between them. This CDR3 has 13 residues. Germline loops: CDR1 SNHLY, CDR2 FYNNEI. CDR3 sequence: CASSVGANTEAFF. For the CDR3, the DNA is TGTGCCAGCAGTGTGGGGGCGAACACTGAAGCTTTCTTT.

This chain connects TRBV5-1 to TRBJ2-7; the match to TRBD1 covers 8 bases. The germline CDR1 and CDR2 sequences are SGHRS and YFSETQ. V dropped 5 bases and J dropped 7; count of bases not matched to a gene: 11. This CDR3 spans 14 amino acids. CDR3 DNA sequence: TGCGCCAGCAGACCGGACAGGGTGAGTCGAGAGCAGTACTTC. Translating gives CASRPDRVSREQYF.

J is TRBJ1-2 and V is TRBV27; D is unresolved. The CDR3 consists of 15 residues. Trimming removed 7 bases at V and 2 bases at J, with 17 bases between. Germline-derived CDR1 and CDR2 are MNHEY and SMNVEV (reference sequence). CDR3 sequence: CASTPRPGPNYGYTF. CDR3 sequence (DNA): TGTGCCAGCACCCCGAGACCTGGGCCCAACTATGGCTACACCTTC.

The J gene is TRBJ2-1, the V gene TRBV18; D unresolved. The CDR3 covers 14 residues. Germline assignment: CDR1 KGHSH and CDR2 LQKENI. Trimming removed 3 bases from V and 3 bases from J, with 9 bases in between. CDR3 nucleotide sequence: TGTGCCAGCTCACCCCTACAGAACTACAATGAGCAGTTCTTC. Translation: CASSPLQNYNEQFF.

This clone was detected only a few times. The rearrangement links TRBV4-2 to TRBJ1-3, with TRBD1 matching over 7 bases. J was trimmed by 1 base and V by 0 bases; bases with no gene match: 6. The CDR3 totals 17 residues. Germline V gene data show CDR1 as LGHNA and CDR2 as YNFKEQ. The CDR3 is CASSQDKGAGSGNTIYF. The DNA for the CDR3 is TGTGCCAGCAGCCAAGATAAGGGGGCTGGATCTGGAAACACCATATATTTT.

The rearrangement uses TRBV3-1 (or the pseudogene TRBV3-2) and TRBJ1-4, with unresolved D. V was clipped by 0 bases and J by 8 bases, with 13 bases between them. From germline, CDR1 is LGHDT and CDR2 YNNKEL (reference sequence). The CDR3 is 15 amino acids. This CDR3 is CASSQESPRDEKLFF. In DNA, the CDR3 is TGTGCCAGCAGCCAAGAGTCCCCTAGAGACGAAAAACTGTTTTTT.

This chain uses TRBV18 with TRBJ1-2; D unclear. The CDR3 contains 13 residues. V was pared by 2 bases and J by 3 bases, with 7 bases between. Germline V CDR1 and CDR2: KGHSH, LQKENI. The CDR3 sequence is CASSPWSDYGYTF. The CDR3 DNA reads TGTGCCAGCTCACCATGGTCAGACTATGGCTACACCTTC.

The J gene is TRBJ1-2, the V gene TRBV7-2, with a tentative D call TRBD1 (6 bases). Trimming took off 5 bases at V and 7 bases at J, with 17 bases between the two ends. The germline V gene has CDR1 SGHTA and CDR2 FQGNSA. The CDR3 is 14 amino acids. The CDR3 protein is CASSPRRQGPGYTF. In DNA, the CDR3 is TGTGCCAGCAGCCCAAGACGGCAGGGGCCTGGCTACACCTTC.

The chain joins TRBV6-5 to TRBJ2-3; 13 bases align to TRBD2. The germline gives CDR1 MNHEY, CDR2 SVGAGI. Unmatched junction bases numbered 5, after V lost 2 bases and J lost 6 bases. This CDR3 has 16 amino acids. CDR3 nucleotides: TGTGCCAGCAGTTACACGCGACTAGCGGGAGGTGATACGCAGTATTTT. It is translated as CASSYTRLAGGDTQYF.

The rearrangement uses TRBV5-4 and TRBJ1-4; TRBD1 matches 11 bases. J gave up 8 bases and V 3 bases, and 6 bases lay outside the gene matches. This CDR3 has 15 residues. Germline V lookup: CDR1 SGHNT, CDR2 YYREEE (reference sequence). The CDR3 DNA is TGTGCCAGCAGCTCAGGACAGGGGGCTTTAGAAAAACTGTTTTTT. It encodes CASSSGQGALEKLFF.

The chain uses TRBV19 and TRBJ2-4; D may be TRBD1 (6 bases). Trimming pared 9 bases from V and 2 bases from J, leaving 11 bases between. The germline CDR1 and CDR2 sequences are LNHDA and SQIVND (reference sequence). The CDR3 spans 13 residues. The CDR3 DNA reads TGTGCCAGCCAACAGGGAACCAAAAACATTCAGTACTTC. It is translated as CASQQGTKNIQYF. Full variable domain (rest looked up from reference TRBV19 and TRBJ2-4): DGGITQSPKYLFRKEGQNVTLSCEQNLNHDAMYWYRQDPGQGLRLIYYSQIVNDFQKGDIAEGYSVSREKKESFPLTVTSAQKNPTAFYLCASQQGTKNIQYFGAGTRLSVL.

The chain has TRBV6-5 and TRBJ2-7, with D tentatively TRBD2 (5 bases). The CDR3 loop spans 12 amino acids. Germline values: CDR1 MNHEY, CDR2 SVGAGI. V dropped 5 bases and J dropped 3 bases, with 8 bases sitting between them. The CDR3 spells CASSIGGYEQYF. The CDR3 nucleotides read TGTGCCAGCAGTATAGGAGGCTACGAGCAGTACTTC.